Below are 27 T cell receptor beta chains sequenced from a single sample in a study of HIV-infected children after antiretroviral therapy interruption (dated 2019 in TCRdb). The treatment or condition label, read with the paper, signifies: PENTA 11 planned treatment interruption arm or continuous ART arm. The library was built by means of 3' RACE. TCRdb lists the instrument as Illumina MiSeq. TCR libraries were constructed from RNA with a 3' RACE protocol that used unique molecular identifiers to correct for PCR amplification bias. Using fastp trimming at Q25 and MiXCR clonotype assembly, TCRdb reanalyzed the public sequencing data and kept in-frame beta chains. Rows are combined by CDR3 protein, so each entry shows the most common genes and DNA. For this sample there are roughly 15,000 distinct CDR3 sequences; around 3.7% appear just once. Together, the top ten hold approximately 5.4% of the sample.

Here the sequenced sample was CD45RA+ CD4+ T cells from PBMCs, taken from a donor given antiretroviral therapy, either interrupted or continuous. The cell subset or site label here, explained by the study, means: naive CD4+ CD45RA+ CD45RO- T cells. The source is a child aged 2-17 years with HIV.

This clonotype was recorded at least ten times. This chain links TRBV10-3 with TRBJ1-2, with TRBD1 identical over 8 bases. Germline CDR1 ENHRY, CDR2 SYGVKD. This CDR3 is 15 amino acids long. V lost 6 bases to trimming and J lost 8 bases; unmatched junction nucleotides: 14. DNA for the CDR3: TGTGCCATCAGCCAATCTGGACAGGGAAAAGAAGGCTACACCTTC. Translating gives CAISQSGQGKEGYTF.

Many counts were recorded for this clonotype. J is TRBJ2-7 and V is TRBV28, with 9 positions matching TRBD2. This CDR3 region has 15 residues. The germline gives CDR1 MDHEN, CDR2 SYDVKM. Trimming at V came to 6 bases and at J to 2 bases, leaving 8 bases not matched to a gene. CDR3 coding DNA: TGTGCCAGCAGCCTTCTAGCGGGACCTACCTACGAGCAGTACTTC. Translated: CASSLLAGPTYEQYF.

This clonotype was seen many times. The rearrangement joins TRBV5-6 to TRBJ1-5; D not certain. Trimming pared 1 base from V and 7 bases from J, leaving 12 bases between. In germline, CDR1 is SGHDT, CDR2 YYEEEE. This CDR3 region has 14 residues. For the CDR3, the DNA is TGTGCCAGCAGCTTGAGGTTGGGGAAACAGCCCCAGCATTTT. Its translation is CASSLRLGKQPQHF. Full variable domain (remainder filled in from reference TRBV5-6 and TRBJ1-5): DAGVTQSPTHLIKTRGQQVTLRCSPKSGHDTVSWYQQALGQGPQFIFQYYEEEERQRGNFPDRFSGHQFPNYSSELNVNALLLGDSALYLCASSLRLGKQPQHFGDGTRLSIL.

This clonotype was picked up many times. The junction and the germline gene differ at one end; a read error may be behind it. In DNA form, the CDR3 reads TGTGCCATCAGAGAGTTAACCGGGGAGCTGTTTTTT. Translating it yields CAIRELTGELFF. The V and J genes are TRBV10-3 and TRBJ2-2; D gene unclear. The CDR3 contains 12 residues. Germline V gene data show CDR1 as ENHRY and CDR2 as SYGVKD.

There are many counts of this clonotype. The chain has TRBV20-1 and TRBJ1-5; D possibly corresponds to TRBD1 (5 bases). The CDR3 is 13 amino acids. Germline V gene data show CDR1 as DFQATT and CDR2 as SNEGSKA (reference sequence). V was shortened by 3 bases and J by 1 base, with 7 bases between the two germline ends. The CDR3, as DNA: TGCAGTGCTAGGGGGCAAAGCAATCAGCCCCAGCATTTT. Its protein product is CSARGQSNQPQHF.

This clonotype was recorded at least ten times. The chain employs TRBV20-1 and TRBJ1-1; D possibly corresponds to TRBD1 (6 bases). The ends were cut back, 6 bases at V and 4 bases at J, with 15 bases in the middle. From germline, CDR1 is DFQATT and CDR2 SNEGSKA (reference sequence). The length of the CDR3 is 13 residues. The CDR3 protein is CSAGARGATEAFF. For the CDR3, the DNA is TGCAGTGCCGGGGCCCGGGGGGCCACTGAAGCTTTCTTT.

This clonotype appeared many times. A read error may account for a junction end that differs from germline. The chain recombines TRBV3-1 with TRBJ1-1; no clear D. The CDR3 extends over 12 amino acids. Germline V gene sequence: CDR1 LGHDT, CDR2 YNNKEL (reference sequence). CDR3 region: CASSQGGSEAFF. CDR3 coding DNA: TGTGCCAGCAGTCAAGGTGGGTCCGAAGCTTTCTTT.

The sample holds many counts of this clonotype. It is unclear where the CDR3 begins or ends on the DNA, so no DNA is shown, and the CDR3 is as TCRdb lists it. This rearrangement joins TRBV7-2 to TRBJ2-7; the table assigns TRBD2, which was not confirmed against the DNA. Termini included, the CDR3 measures 19 amino acids. Germline V gene sequence: CDR1 SGHTA, CDR2 FQGNSA. CDR3 region: CASSFYICSAKSSGYEQHF.

At least ten counts were recorded for this clonotype. This sequence joins TRBV15 and TRBJ2-7; D may match TRBD1 or TRBD2 (5 bases each). The length of the CDR3 is 14 residues. Trimming removed 3 bases at V and 4 bases at J, with 13 bases between. Germline V gene sequence: CDR1 LNHNV, CDR2 YYDKDF (reference sequence). The CDR3 sequence is CATSSGGAGYEQYF. CDR3 nucleotides: TGTGCCACCAGCAGTGGGGGTGCCGGATACGAGCAGTACTTC.

This clonotype occurred many times. This rearrangement joins TRBV18 to TRBJ1-2; possibly TRBD1 for D (5 bases). From germline, CDR1 is KGHSH and CDR2 LQKENI. Trimming stripped 6 bases from V and 1 base from J, with 15 bases between. The CDR3 has 15 residues. In DNA form, the CDR3 reads TGTGCCAGCTCTCGTGGGACGGACGGTAACTATGGCTACACCTTC. As protein: CASSRGTDGNYGYTF.

Ten or more counts support this clonotype. The gene calls are TRBV19 and TRBJ1-5; D is undetermined. The CDR3 has 15 amino acids. Germline V gene lookup returns CDR1 LNHDA and CDR2 SQIVND (reference sequence). V was cut by 5 bases and J by 7 bases, with 18 bases left in between. CDR3 DNA: TGTGCCAGTAGTCTGGGTGGCGGGAATAAACAGCCCCAGCATTTT. This encodes CASSLGGGNKQPQHF. Full variable domain (missing parts from reference TRBV19 and TRBJ1-5): DGGITQSPKYLFRKEGQNVTLSCEQNLNHDAMYWYRQDPGQGLRLIYYSQIVNDFQKGDIAEGYSVSREKKESFPLTVTSAQKNPTAFYLCASSLGGGNKQPQHFGDGTRLSIL.

This clonotype was counted ten times or more. The junction shows a germline mismatch at one end, possibly a read error. The J gene is TRBJ2-4, the V gene TRBV11-1; tentatively, D is TRBD1 or TRBD2 (5 bases each). This CDR3 region has 13 residues. Germline loops: CDR1 SGHAT, CDR2 FQDESV (reference sequence). The CDR3 nucleotides read TGTGCCAGCAGTTTTGGGGGTCAAAACACCTTGTACTTT. Amino acids: CASSFGGQNTLYF. The variable domain in full, completed from reference TRBV11-1 and TRBJ2-4, reads EAEVAQSPRYKITEKSQAVAFWCDPISGHATLYWYRQILGQGPELLVQFQDESVVDDSQLPKDRFSAERLKGVDSTLKIQPAELGDSAMYLCASSFGGQNTLYFGAGTRLSVL.

This clonotype was detected ten times or more. This chain uses TRBV6-2 or TRBV6-3 with TRBJ1-1; D call uncertain. The V end lost 2 bases, the J end lost 1 base, and 17 bases lay between the germline ends. CDR3 length: 17 amino acids. The germline gives CDR1 MNHEY, CDR2 SVGEGT. The CDR3 is CASSYGRWSPQNTEAFF. The CDR3 DNA sequence: TGTGCCAGCAGTTACGGGAGGTGGTCCCCGCAGAACACTGAAGCTTTCTTT.

This clonotype was observed many times. The genes are TRBV10-3 and TRBJ1-1, with 9 bases matching TRBD1. With V trimmed by 10 bases and J by 1 base, 16 bases remained unmatched. CDR3 length: 17 residues. Germline V gives CDR1 ENHRY, CDR2 SYGVKD. The CDR3 loop reads CATKEGTGLVENTEAFF. DNA of the CDR3: TGTGCCACTAAGGAAGGGACAGGGCTTGTGGAGAACACTGAAGCTTTCTTT.

Comments on this clonotype: An end of the junction does not agree with germline; a read error may underlie this. V usage is TRBV12-3 or TRBV12-4 and J usage is TRBJ2-2, with 12 bases matching TRBD1. The CDR3 loop spans 15 amino acids. The CDR3 is CASSSPGQGAGQLYF. The DNA of the CDR3 is TGTGCAAGCAGCTCCCCGGGACAGGGGGCCGGGCAGCTCTACTTT.

This clonotype was seen repeatedly, ten times or more. The chain employs TRBV23-1 and TRBJ2-1; D remains ambiguous. Being an ORF, TRBV23-1 has a function that is uncertain. With 2 bases removed from V and 0 bases from J, the gap between germline ends came to 2 bases. The CDR3 consists of 13 residues. CDR3 coding DNA: TGCGCCAGCAGTCAAAACTCCTACAATGAGCAGTTCTTC. This translates into CASSQNSYNEQFF.

In this sample, this clonotype turned up many times. The chain recombines TRBV10-3 with TRBJ1-1; 11 positions match TRBD1. Germline loops: CDR1 ENHRY, CDR2 SYGVKD. V gave up 10 bases and J gave up 14 bases; unmatched junction bases: 24. This CDR3 has 16 amino acids. CDR3 nucleotides: TGTGCCAGCGGTGAAAGGACAGGGGGCGCGAACACAGAAGTCTTCTTT. Translated, it gives CASGERTGGANTEVFF.

Ten or more counts support this clonotype. An end of the junction differs from the germline gene, which may be a read error. This chain joins TRBV12-3 or TRBV12-4 and TRBJ2-3; either TRBD1 or TRBD2 may fit D (6 bases each). The CDR3 is 13 residues long. The CDR3 here is CASSLDWGDTLYF. The CDR3 DNA follows: TGTGCCAGCAGTTTAGACTGGGGGGACACCTTGTACTTT.

The chain has TRBV5-1 and TRBJ2-6; TRBD1 is a possible D gene (6 bases). Germline assignment: CDR1 SGHRS and CDR2 YFSETQ. The V gene lost 3 bases and the J gene lost 2 bases, with 9 bases spanning the gap. The CDR3 is 15 amino acids. Written as DNA, the CDR3 is TGCGCCAGCAGCTCACAGGGTGCTGGGGCCAACGTCCTGACTTTC. Encoded protein: CASSSQGAGANVLTF.

This clonotype occurred many times. The gene calls are TRBV3-1 and TRBJ1-2, with D possibly matching TRBD1 (6 bases). From germline, CDR1 is LGHDT and CDR2 YNNKEL (reference sequence). The CDR3 loop spans 13 amino acids. With 1 base removed from V and 6 bases from J, the gap between germline ends came to 9 bases. CDR3 loop: CASSQVEGDGYTF. In DNA form, the CDR3 reads TGTGCCAGCAGCCAAGTAGAGGGGGATGGCTACACCTTC.

The table lists this clonotype with a few counts. This chain links TRBV29-1 with TRBJ2-7; TRBD1 matches at 9 bases. This CDR3 is built from 15 residues. Germline CDR1 reads SQVTM; CDR2 reads ANQGSEA. The ends lost 4 bases at V and 4 bases at J; junction bases unmatched: 11. This CDR3 is CSVGGDRDRVYEQYF. Here the CDR3 DNA reads TGCAGCGTTGGGGGGGACCGGGACAGGGTGTACGAGCAGTACTTC.

This clonotype is judged medium-sized. V gene TRBV20-1 combines with J gene TRBJ2-7, with a weak D call TRBD1 (6 bases). The CDR3 loop spans 14 amino acids. Germline values: CDR1 DFQATT, CDR2 SNEGSKA (reference sequence). V lost 0 bases, J lost 0 bases, and 9 bases lay in between. This CDR3 is CSARDPGHSYEQYF. DNA for the CDR3: TGCAGTGCTAGAGATCCGGGACACTCCTACGAGCAGTACTTC.

This clonotype was counted many times. CDR3 sequence reads: CASSVLRGYEQYF. As DNA, the CDR3 is TGTGCCAGCAGTGTCCTAAGGGGTTACGAGCAGTACTTC. V is TRBV6-1 and J is TRBJ2-7, with D possibly being TRBD1 (5 bases). CDR1 and CDR2 (germline): MNHNS, SASEGT. The germline V and J ends were trimmed by 4 bases and 4 bases, with 11 bases remaining between them. This CDR3 region has 13 residues.

At least ten counts were recorded for this clonotype. The gene calls are TRBV10-3 and TRBJ1-3, with D hard to call. Trimming removed 1 base at V and 4 bases at J, with 5 bases between. Germline CDR1 is ENHRY and CDR2 is SYGVKD. The CDR3 is 13 amino acids. This CDR3 reads CAISELPGNTIYF. CDR3 in DNA: TGTGCCATCAGTGAGTTACCGGGAAACACCATATATTTT.

This clonotype has ten or more counts. The chain uses TRBV7-8 and TRBJ1-1; tentatively, D is TRBD1 (6 bases). The CDR3 length is 14 residues. V was clipped by 2 bases and J by 6 bases, with 13 bases between them. Looked up from germline, CDR1 is SGHVS and CDR2 is FQNEAQ. This chain's CDR3 is CASSLSRDTPEAFF. The CDR3 nucleotides are TGTGCCAGCAGCTTATCTCGGGACACTCCTGAAGCTTTCTTT.

This clonotype was seen only a few times. The V call is TRBV6-6, the J call TRBJ2-7; TRBD1 is a possible D gene (6 bases). V was pared by 4 bases and J by 4 bases, with 14 bases between. The CDR3 is 14 amino acids. In germline, CDR1 is MNHNY, CDR2 SVGAGI (reference sequence). The chain's CDR3 is CASSSPGQQYEQYF. CDR3 bases: TGTGCCAGCAGTTCCCCCGGACAGCAGTACGAGCAGTACTTC.

Ten or more counts support this clonotype. V usage is TRBV27 and J usage is TRBJ2-7; TRBD1 matches at 9 bases. From germline, CDR1 is MNHEY and CDR2 SMNVEV (reference sequence). The CDR3 is 15 amino acids. With 8 bases clipped from V and 3 bases from J, the junction kept 11 bases outside the gene matches. CDR3 protein: CASSKSGQGNYEQYF. CDR3 in DNA: TGTGCCAGCTCGAAGTCCGGACAGGGGAACTACGAGCAGTACTTC.